The 32 T cell receptor beta chains below come from one sample, sequenced in a study of Ad26.COV2.S vaccination and SARS-CoV-2 variants. The repertoire was sequenced with immunoSEQ multiplex PCR; TCRdb's copy has only in-frame clones and lacks some. Of some 640,000 clones detected, 89% appear once; the ten largest clones hold about 1.5%. Treatment reported: some 20 received Ad26.COV2.S at low or high dose, single or two shots; a few received placebo; per-sample allocation not given. Sampling occurred on day 63 after the first vaccine or placebo injection. The specimen comprised peripheral blood, sampled in a trial of Ad26.COV2.S vaccine versus placebo. Receptors were obtained from a person between 18 and 59 years old who received the Ad26.COV2.S COVID-19 vaccine or a placebo.

The V gene is TRBV7-2, the J gene TRBJ2-2; TRBD1 aligns across 8 bases. CDR3 length equals 16 residues. With 4 bases clipped from V and 6 bases from J, the junction kept 10 bases outside the gene matches. Germline loops: CDR1 SGHTA, CDR2 FQGNSA. CDR3 in DNA: TGTGCCAGCAGCTCGGGCCGACAGGGGTTCGCCGGGGAGCTGTTTTTT. This translates into CASSSGRQGFAGELFF.

V gene TRBV5-1 combines with J gene TRBJ1-4; D gene ambiguous. Trimming took off 0 bases at V and 6 bases at J, with 9 bases between the two ends. Germline assignment: CDR1 SGHRS and CDR2 YFSETQ. The CDR3 length is 14 residues. The CDR3 region has the DNA TGCGCCAGCAGCTTGGGGCAGGACTATGAAAAACTGTTTTTT. It translates to CASSLGQDYEKLFF. The variable domain in full, completed from reference TRBV5-1 and TRBJ1-4, reads KAGVTQTPRYLIKTRGQQVTLSCSPISGHRSVSWYQQTPGQGLQFLFEYFSETQRNKGNFPGRFSGRQFSNSRSEMNVSTLELGDSALYLCASSLGQDYEKLFFGSGTQLSVL.

J is TRBJ2-1 and V is TRBV27; 9 bases fit TRBD2. The V segment lost 8 bases and the J segment 0 bases; nucleotides outside the gene matches: 8. Germline CDR1 is MNHEY and CDR2 is SMNVEV (reference sequence). This CDR3 has 16 amino acids. The CDR3 sequence is CASGLVSGSSYNEQFF. The CDR3 DNA reads TGTGCCAGCGGACTCGTTAGCGGGAGCTCCTACAATGAGCAGTTCTTC.

The chain employs TRBV6-5 and TRBJ2-7, with D perhaps being TRBD1 or TRBD2 (5 bases each). Germline loops: CDR1 MNHEY, CDR2 SVGAGI. V shed 9 bases and J shed 4 bases, with 13 bases lying between them. The CDR3 totals 12 residues. In DNA, the CDR3 is TGTGCCAGTACCCGGGGCCTTTACGAGCAGTACTTC. Translated: CASTRGLYEQYF.

This chain links TRBV25-1 with TRBJ2-5, with a tentative D call TRBD2 (6 bases). The CDR3 runs to 13 residues. V was clipped by 6 bases and J by 4 bases, with 12 bases between them. Germline assignment: CDR1 MGHDK and CDR2 SYGVNS. CDR3 residues: CASSGGAGETQYF. The CDR3 bases are TGTGCCAGCAGCGGGGGAGCGGGAGAGACCCAGTACTTC.

A few counts support this clone. V usage is TRBV6-5 and J usage is TRBJ2-7; D not resolved. Germline CDR1 MNHEY, CDR2 SVGAGI. The CDR3 runs 15 residues. Trimming left V 3 bases short and J 3 bases short, with 15 bases between. Here the CDR3 DNA reads TGTGCCAGCAGTTATACTAAACTACCCATCTACGAGCAGTACTTC. Encoded protein: CASSYTKLPIYEQYF.

This chain links TRBV6-5 with TRBJ2-2; D gene unclear. From germline, CDR1 is MNHEY and CDR2 SVGAGI. V was pared by 8 bases and J by 0 bases, with 10 bases between. The length of the CDR3 is 14 residues. The CDR3 nucleotides read TGTGCCAGCCGATGGGAAGCGAACACCGGGGAGCTGTTTTTT. Translated, it gives CASRWEANTGELFF.

The rearrangement links TRBV9 to TRBJ2-7; either TRBD1 or TRBD2 may supply D (5 bases each). V was trimmed by 4 bases and J by 4 bases, leaving 12 bases between them. The CDR3 has 13 residues. The germline V gene encodes CDR1 SGDLS and CDR2 YYNGEE. In DNA, the CDR3 is TGTGCCAGCAGCTACCGGGACGGGTACGAGCAGTACTTC. Encoded protein: CASSYRDGYEQYF.

This clone has only one observation. V is TRBV27 and J is TRBJ1-2; no clear D. The ends were cut back, 5 bases at V and 4 bases at J, with 17 bases in the middle. Germline V gene data show CDR1 as MNHEY and CDR2 as SMNVEV (reference sequence). The CDR3 is 15 residues long. The DNA of the CDR3 is TGTGCCAGCAGTCCCCTCAGGCGCGCGGGCTATGGCTACACCTTC. It is translated as CASSPLRRAGYGYTF.

This clone was seen a handful of times. The same CDR3 also results from other DNA sequences found in this sample. This chain links TRBV27 with TRBJ1-5; TRBD1 matches at 8 bases. After removal of 3 bases from V and 4 bases from J, the junction contained 2 bases not matched to a gene. The V gene's germline CDR1 is MNHEY and CDR2 SMNVEV (reference sequence). This CDR3 spans 14 amino acids. CDR3 nucleotides: TGTGCCAGCAGTTTCAGGGGGCTTAATCAGCCCCAGCATTTT. It is translated as CASSFRGLNQPQHF.

There are a few counts of this clone. V gene TRBV29-1 combines with J gene TRBJ2-7; the match to TRBD1 covers 7 bases. Germline values: CDR1 SQVTM, CDR2 ANQGSEA. The CDR3 is made up of 13 amino acids. Unmatched junction bases numbered 6, after V lost 6 bases and J lost 1 base. CDR3 DNA: TGCAGCGTCGGGGACAGTTTGTCCTACGAGCAGTACTTC. Amino acid sequence: CSVGDSLSYEQYF.

The rearrangement uses TRBV7-8 and TRBJ1-4; no reliable D call. This CDR3 spans 14 amino acids. V shed 1 base and J shed 10 bases, with 13 bases lying between them. Germline CDR1 and CDR2: SGHVS and FQNEAQ. The CDR3, as DNA: TGTGCCAGCAGCTTAGACAGCTTTGGCCGAAAACTGTTTTTT. Its translation: CASSLDSFGRKLFF. The entire variable domain, with the rest obtained from reference TRBV7-8 and TRBJ1-4, is as follows: GAGVSQSPRYKVAKRGQDVALRCDPISGHVSLFWYQQALGQGPEFLTYFQNEAQLDKSGLPSDRFFAERPEGSVSTLKIQRTQQEDSAVYLCASSLDSFGRKLFFGSGTQLSVL.

This clone was seen just once. This sequence joins TRBV7-9 and TRBJ2-1; 8 positions agree with TRBD1. V was pared by 11 bases and J by 2 bases, with 8 bases of the junction left unmatched. The CDR3 covers 14 residues. CDR1 is SEHNR and CDR2 is FQNEAQ in the germline V gene (reference sequence). The CDR3 sequence is CAGVADRAYNEQFF. Written as DNA, the CDR3 is TGTGCCGGAGTGGCGGACAGGGCCTACAATGAGCAGTTCTTC.

This chain uses TRBV19 with TRBJ1-5, with D unresolved. The ends were cut back, 5 bases at V and 4 bases at J, with 12 bases in the middle. Per germline, CDR1 LNHDA and CDR2 SQIVND (reference sequence). This CDR3 spans 14 amino acids. This chain's CDR3 is CASSLGLGNQPQHF. The CDR3 DNA is TGTGCCAGTAGTTTAGGGCTGGGGAATCAGCCCCAGCATTTT. The whole variable domain, filled in from reference TRBV19 and TRBJ1-5, reads DGGITQSPKYLFRKEGQNVTLSCEQNLNHDAMYWYRQDPGQGLRLIYYSQIVNDFQKGDIAEGYSVSREKKESFPLTVTSAQKNPTAFYLCASSLGLGNQPQHFGDGTRLSIL.

This CDR3 reads CASSVRSATNEKLFF. The CDR3 nucleotides read TGTGCCAGCAGCGTTAGGAGTGCAACTAATGAAAAACTGTTTTTT. This sequence joins TRBV7-9 and TRBJ1-4; no clear D. The germline V gene has CDR1 SEHNR and CDR2 FQNEAQ (reference sequence). The ends were cut back, 5 bases at V and 0 bases at J, with 10 bases in the middle. CDR3 length: 15 amino acids.

This clone was recorded once. V and J are TRBV10-3 and TRBJ1-1; no definite D call. Germline V lookup: CDR1 ENHRY, CDR2 SYGVKD. This CDR3 has 13 residues. Trimming took 2 bases from V and 2 from J, leaving 6 bases between them. This CDR3 is CAISEVGNTEAFF. The DNA of the CDR3 is TGTGCCATCAGTGAGGTGGGTAACACTGAAGCTTTCTTT.

Only a few counts were recorded for this clone. The chain couples TRBV27 to TRBJ1-2, with D tentatively TRBD1 (6 bases). This CDR3 contains 12 residues. The ends were cut back, 8 bases at V and 4 bases at J, with 11 bases in the middle. Germline CDR1 reads MNHEY; CDR2 reads SMNVEV (reference sequence). CDR3 DNA: TGTGCCAGCGGGACACGGCCCTATGGCTACACCTTC. Amino acids: CASGTRPYGYTF.

V gene TRBV4-1 combines with J gene TRBJ2-1; TRBD2 matches 8 bases. With 4 bases clipped from V and 3 bases from J, the junction kept 11 bases outside the gene matches. The CDR3 covers 17 residues. Germline V gene sequence: CDR1 MGHRA, CDR2 YSYEKL. The CDR3 loop reads CASSRAASLAGYNEQFF. The CDR3, as DNA: TGCGCCAGCAGCCGGGCAGCCAGTCTAGCGGGCTACAATGAGCAGTTCTTC.

The chain couples TRBV7-9 to TRBJ2-7; a weak D match, TRBD2 (5 bases). V lost 7 bases and J lost 9, with 22 bases in between. Germline-derived CDR1 and CDR2 are SEHNR and FQNEAQ (reference sequence). This CDR3 contains 14 residues. The CDR3 coding sequence is TGTGCCAGCACCCCGGGATCGGCTCGCGGTGTGCAGTACTTC. This gives the protein CASTPGSARGVQYF.

V gene TRBV27 combines with J gene TRBJ1-4; D remains unclear. The germline CDR1 and CDR2 sequences are MNHEY and SMNVEV (reference sequence). Trimming took 0 bases from V and 6 from J, leaving 14 bases between them. The CDR3 runs to 16 residues. The CDR3 nucleotides are TGTGCCAGCAGTTTATCGTCGGGGAGGCAGTATGAAAAACTGTTTTTT. Translation: CASSLSSGRQYEKLFF.

This chain links TRBV7-9 with TRBJ2-1, with TRBD2 identical over 12 bases. J lost 5 bases, V lost 7 bases, and 6 bases had no gene match. Germline loops: CDR1 SEHNR, CDR2 FQNEAQ (reference sequence). The CDR3 has 15 residues. CDR3 residues: CASTEGLAGNNEQFF. CDR3 coding DNA: TGTGCCAGCACCGAAGGACTAGCGGGGAACAATGAGCAGTTCTTC.

This clone showed up just once. This chain joins TRBV24-1 and TRBJ2-5; tentatively, D is TRBD1 (6 bases). Trimming removed 3 bases from V and 5 bases from J, with 21 bases in between. The CDR3 has 17 amino acids. Germline V lookup: CDR1 KGHDR, CDR2 SFDVKD. CDR3 region: CATSDPVTGLGTETQYF. The CDR3 DNA is TGTGCCACCAGTGATCCCGTGACAGGACTTGGAACGGAGACCCAGTACTTC.

This chain uses TRBV27 with TRBJ1-2; D perhaps matches TRBD1 (6 bases). The V gene lost 4 bases and the J gene lost 3 bases, with 18 bases spanning the gap. This CDR3 is 16 amino acids long. The germline V gene has CDR1 MNHEY and CDR2 SMNVEV (reference sequence). DNA of the CDR3: TGTGCCAGCAGTTCCGCTGGAGGGGGGGGATACTATGGCTACACCTTC. Its translation: CASSSAGGGGYYGYTF.

This clone appeared once. The chain joins TRBV19 to TRBJ2-7, with no clear D. V was clipped by 5 bases and J by 3 bases, with 17 bases between them. Germline assignment: CDR1 LNHDA and CDR2 SQIVND (reference sequence). The CDR3 covers 15 residues. The CDR3 DNA sequence: TGTGCCAGTAGTCCCACCGGAGATCCTTTCTACGAGCAGTACTTC. It yields the protein CASSPTGDPFYEQYF.

V and J are TRBV6-5 and TRBJ2-7; a possible D gene is TRBD1 (6 bases). The germline CDR1 and CDR2 sequences are MNHEY and SVGAGI. The CDR3 consists of 14 residues. V lost 7 bases to trimming and J lost 6 bases, with 19 bases between them. CDR3 sequence (DNA): TGTGCCAGCACCAGGGGAGACAGCCCAAGCGAGCAGTACTTC. It specifies CASTRGDSPSEQYF.

This chain links TRBV6-5 with TRBJ1-2, with TRBD1 matching 8 bases. The germline CDR1 and CDR2 sequences are MNHEY and SVGAGI. V shed 7 bases, J shed 8 bases, and the junction held 9 bases outside the gene matches. The CDR3 is 13 residues long. CDR3 in DNA: TGTGCCAGCACAAGGACAGGGAAGGGAGGCTACACCTTC. Protein: CASTRTGKGGYTF.

This clone appeared a single time. The gene calls are TRBV18 and TRBJ2-3; 8 nucleotides line up with TRBD2. With V trimmed by 2 bases and J by 1 base, 17 bases remained unmatched. The germline V gene encodes CDR1 KGHSH and CDR2 LQKENI. The CDR3 totals 20 residues. The CDR3 loop reads CASSPLAAGGPFAGTDTQYF. The CDR3 DNA reads TGTGCCAGCTCACCATTAGCCGCGGGAGGCCCGTTTGCGGGCACAGATACGCAGTATTTT.

The V and J genes are TRBV2 and TRBJ2-2, with 11 bases aligning to TRBD2. V dropped 4 bases and J dropped 4; count of bases not matched to a gene: 8. The CDR3 is 17 amino acids. CDR1 is SNHLY and CDR2 is FYNNEI in the germline V gene. The CDR3 region is CASSAASGGPATGELFF. CDR3 nucleotide sequence: TGTGCCAGCAGTGCCGCTAGCGGGGGGCCCGCCACCGGGGAGCTGTTTTTT. The full variable domain, its missing parts supplied by reference TRBV2 and TRBJ2-2, is EPEVTQTPSHQVTQMGQEVILRCVPISNHLYFYWYRQILGQKVEFLVSFYNNEISEKSEIFDDQFSVERPDGSNFTLKIRSTKLEDSAMYFCASSAASGGPATGELFFGEGSRLTVL.

The gene calls are TRBV5-4 and TRBJ2-1; TRBD2 agrees at 11 bases. Looked up from germline, CDR1 is SGHNT and CDR2 is YYREEE (reference sequence). The CDR3 loop spans 15 amino acids. J gave up 7 bases and V 4 bases, and 7 bases lay outside the gene matches. The CDR3 sequence: CASSQRLAGLNEQFF. The DNA for the CDR3 is TGTGCCAGCAGCCAAAGACTAGCGGGACTGAATGAGCAGTTCTTC.

The chain links TRBV2 to TRBJ2-5; 14 bases match TRBD2. V trimming: 6 bases; J trimming: 5 bases; junction bases outside the gene matches: 5. CDR3 length: 15 amino acids. Germline loops: CDR1 SNHLY, CDR2 FYNNEI. Written as DNA, the CDR3 is TGTGCCAGCAGGGAACGGACTAGCGGGGGGGAGACCCAGTACTTC. Protein product: CASRERTSGGETQYF.

This rearrangement joins TRBV7-9 to TRBJ2-3; no firm D call. V lost 7 bases and J 4 bases, leaving 6 bases between the germline ends. Per the germline V gene, CDR1 is SEHNR and CDR2 is FQNEAQ (reference sequence). This CDR3 contains 11 residues. The CDR3 nucleotides read TGTGCCAGCATAAAGGCAGATACGCAGTATTTT. Protein sequence: CASIKADTQYF.

The rearrangement links TRBV19 to TRBJ1-4; TRBD1 aligns across 9 bases. The CDR3 loop spans 14 amino acids. V lost 7 bases and J lost 6; bases outside the gene matches: 6. CDR1 is LNHDA and CDR2 is SQIVND in the germline V gene (reference sequence). CDR3 sequence: CASMSGQGYEKLFF. CDR3 nucleotide sequence: TGTGCCAGTATGTCGGGACAGGGCTATGAAAAACTGTTTTTT.